The 22 T cell receptor beta chains below all came from one sample that was sequenced in a study of blood T cell repertoires in COVID-19. Assay: immunoSEQ multiplex PCR; the TCRdb copy retains only in-frame clones and omits some. The top ten clones hold roughly 5% of a sample with approximately 100,000 clones, roughly 90% of them seen once. The sequenced sample consisted of peripheral blood. The receptors shown here come from a man aged 65 to 79 with acute or convalescent COVID-19.

On this clone itself: The junction departs from the called germline gene at one end, perhaps through a read error. Other nucleotide sequences from this sample produce the same CDR3. The J gene is TRBJ2-7, the V gene TRBV6-2 or TRBV6-3, with D perhaps TRBD2 (6 bases). The germline V gene has CDR1 MNHEY and CDR2 SVGEGT. The CDR3 contains 15 residues. Here the CDR3 DNA reads TGTGCCAGCAGTTACCTGGACGGGGGAAGAGGCGAGCAATACTTC. Protein: CASSYLDGGRGEQYF.

The genes are TRBV5-1 and TRBJ1-2; D unresolved. CDR1 and CDR2 (germline): SGHRS, YFSETQ. Trimming took 0 bases from V and 6 from J, leaving 9 bases between them. The CDR3 is 13 amino acids. This CDR3 is CASSLGGSDGYTF. The CDR3 DNA reads as TGCGCCAGCAGCTTGGGCGGGTCCGATGGCTACACCTTC.

In its sample, this clone was seen once. The CDR3 protein is CASRTRNQPQHF. The CDR3 DNA sequence: TGTGCCAGCAGAACAAGAAATCAGCCCCAGCATTTT. This chain links TRBV12-3 or TRBV12-4 with TRBJ1-5; no clear D. This CDR3 region has 12 residues. V was clipped by 6 bases and J by 4 bases, with 7 bases between them.

The chain recombines TRBV5-8 with TRBJ2-5; TRBD1 agrees at 9 bases. V gave up 3 bases and J gave up 4 bases; unmatched junction bases: 7. The CDR3 consists of 15 residues. Germline loops: CDR1 SGHTS, CDR2 YDEGEE. The CDR3 sequence is CASSSGDRGIETQYF. The CDR3 nucleotides are TGTGCCAGCAGCTCGGGCGACAGGGGGATAGAGACCCAGTACTTC.

The V call is TRBV15, the J call TRBJ2-1, with 7 bases lining up with TRBD2. The CDR3 is made up of 17 amino acids. V lost 0 bases and J lost 2; bases outside the gene matches: 7. CDR1 and CDR2 (germline): LNHNV, YYDKDF (reference sequence). CDR3: CATSRDRRLAAYNEQFF. The CDR3 DNA reads as TGTGCCACCAGCAGAGATCGTCGGCTAGCGGCCTACAATGAGCAGTTCTTC.

The rearrangement joins TRBV28 to TRBJ2-7, with TRBD2 identical over 9 bases. V trimming: 5 bases; J trimming: 2 bases; junction bases outside the gene matches: 4. The CDR3 consists of 14 residues. Germline values: CDR1 MDHEN, CDR2 SYDVKM. CDR3 nucleotides: TGTGCCAGCAGTCGGGCGGGAGGGGCCTACGAGCAGTACTTC. This encodes CASSRAGGAYEQYF.

The V gene is TRBV11-2, the J gene TRBJ2-1, with 14 positions matching TRBD2. Trimming removed 4 bases from V and 8 bases from J; junction bases left unmatched: 4. The V gene's germline CDR1 is SGHAT and CDR2 FQNNGV. This CDR3 contains 15 residues. The CDR3 loop is CASSSGTSGRDEQFF. The DNA of the CDR3 is TGTGCCAGCAGCTCGGGGACTAGCGGGAGAGATGAGCAGTTCTTC.

The chain is built from TRBV7-9 and TRBJ2-7; no firm D call. This CDR3 contains 12 residues. Germline V gene sequence: CDR1 SEHNR, CDR2 FQNEAQ (reference sequence). Trimming removed 2 bases from V and 2 bases from J, with 4 bases in between. CDR3 residues: CASSLLAYEQYF. Here the CDR3 DNA reads TGTGCCAGCAGCTTATTAGCCTACGAGCAGTACTTC.

This chain links TRBV10-2 with TRBJ1-5, with 9 bases aligning to TRBD1. This CDR3 is built from 15 residues. CDR1 is WSHSY, CDR2 SAAADI, per germline. J gave up 4 bases and V 5 bases, and 6 bases lay outside the gene matches. The CDR3 sequence: CASSYGTGHNQPQHF. CDR3 bases: TGCGCCAGCAGTTACGGGACAGGGCATAATCAGCCCCAGCATTTT.

In nucleotides, the CDR3 is TGTGCCAGCGCAGAGGACAGGGAGTCCTACAATGAGCAGTTCTTC. Translation: CASAEDRESYNEQFF. The chain couples TRBV6-1 to TRBJ2-1; TRBD1 aligns across 8 bases. The CDR3 is 15 residues long. The junction had 7 bases not matched to a gene; V was cut back by 8 bases and J by 1 base. Germline CDR1 and CDR2: MNHNS and SASEGT.

The chain has TRBV4-1 and TRBJ2-7; 12 nucleotides line up with TRBD2. V dropped 0 bases and J dropped 0; count of bases not matched to a gene: 6. CDR1 MGHRA and CDR2 YSYEKL come from the germline V gene. The CDR3 sequence is 18 residues long. The CDR3 here is CASSQDSTSGRVSYEQYF. The CDR3, as DNA: TGCGCCAGCAGCCAAGATTCGACTAGCGGGAGAGTCTCCTACGAGCAGTACTTC.

The V and J genes are TRBV9 and TRBJ2-3; 12 positions agree with TRBD2. In germline, CDR1 is SGDLS, CDR2 YYNGEE. The CDR3 runs 17 residues. Trimming cost V 0 bases and J 7 bases; bases outside gene matches: 9. CDR3 in amino acids: CASSVAPLAGGPYTQYF. CDR3 nucleotide sequence: TGTGCCAGCAGCGTAGCCCCGCTAGCGGGAGGGCCGTATACGCAGTATTTT.

This chain joins TRBV9 and TRBJ2-6; D is perhaps TRBD1 (5 bases). Germline values: CDR1 SGDLS, CDR2 YYNGEE. This CDR3 contains 19 residues. V was cut by 0 bases and J by 0 bases, with 16 bases left in between. The CDR3 DNA reads TGTGCCAGCAGCGTAGTTGGACACACACTTAGCTCTGGGGCCAACGTCCTGACTTTC. Encoded protein: CASSVVGHTLSSGANVLTF. The complete variable domain, with remaining parts taken from reference TRBV9 and TRBJ2-6, reads DSGVTQTPKHLITATGQRVTLRCSPRSGDLSVYWYQQSLDQGLQFLIQYYNGEERAKGNILERFSAQQFPDLHSELNLSSLELGDSALYFCASSVVGHTLSSGANVLTFGAGSRLTVL.

The chain couples TRBV24-1 to TRBJ1-2, with D maybe TRBD1 (5 bases). Germline CDR1 and CDR2: KGHDR and SFDVKD. This CDR3 has 12 residues. V dropped 2 bases and J dropped 7 bases, with 7 bases sitting between them. The CDR3 sequence: CATSDSQGGYTF. In nucleotides, the CDR3 is TGTGCCACCAGTGATTCTCAGGGTGGCTACACCTTC.

The rearrangement joins TRBV7-8 to TRBJ1-6, with D maybe TRBD1 (6 bases). The V and J ends lost 5 bases and 3 bases respectively, with 14 bases between them. Germline CDR1 reads SGHVS; CDR2 reads FQNEAQ. The CDR3 covers 16 residues. The CDR3: CASSPNGGNYNSPLHF. The CDR3, as DNA: TGTGCCAGCAGCCCTAATGGGGGCAACTATAATTCACCCCTCCACTTT. The whole variable domain, filled in from reference TRBV7-8 and TRBJ1-6, reads GAGVSQSPRYKVAKRGQDVALRCDPISGHVSLFWYQQALGQGPEFLTYFQNEAQLDKSGLPSDRFFAERPEGSVSTLKIQRTQQEDSAVYLCASSPNGGNYNSPLHFGNGTRLTVT.

This chain joins TRBV3-1 (or the pseudogene TRBV3-2) and TRBJ1-3; possible D gene TRBD1, 6 bases. This CDR3 contains 16 residues. Trimming took off 0 bases at V and 5 bases at J, with 14 bases between the two ends. Per germline, CDR1 LGHDT and CDR2 YNNKEL (reference sequence). The CDR3 bases are TGTGCCAGCAGCCAAGATCGGGCAGGGGTCAGAAACACCATATATTTT. It encodes CASSQDRAGVRNTIYF.

V and J are TRBV12-2 and TRBJ2-7; the DNA was not compared with TRBD1, the D call given in the table. TRBV12-2 constitutes a pseudogene. This CDR3 is 14 amino acids long. The CDR3 bases are TGTGCAAGTCGCTTGCCCGGTGGCAGGGACGAGCAGTACTTC. It is translated as CASRLPGGRDEQYF.

The chain is built from TRBV28 and TRBJ1-6; unclear D gene. From germline, CDR1 is MDHEN and CDR2 SYDVKM. Deletions cut 8 bases from V and 12 bases from J, with 14 bases between. The CDR3 totals 12 residues. CDR3 in DNA: TGTGCCAGCCGGGTAGAGGGTCTACCCCTCCACTTT. This translates into CASRVEGLPLHF.

J is TRBJ1-1 and V is TRBV6-6; tentative D call: TRBD1 (5 bases). Germline V gene lookup returns CDR1 MNHNY and CDR2 SVGAGI (reference sequence). Trimming removed 10 bases from V and 8 bases from J, with 14 bases in between. The CDR3 totals 11 residues. Here the CDR3 reads CAIRIPGEAFF. The DNA for the CDR3 is TGTGCCATACGTATACCAGGGGAAGCTTTCTTT.

The chain recombines TRBV7-9 with TRBJ1-2; weak D call: TRBD1 (6 bases). This CDR3 spans 15 amino acids. V lost 2 bases and J 8 bases, leaving 18 bases between the germline ends. Germline lookup yields CDR1 SEHNR and CDR2 FQNEAQ (reference sequence). Here the CDR3 DNA reads TGTGCCAGCAGCTTATTGGAGGACAGCCCTAAGGGCTACACCTTC. Translating it yields CASSLLEDSPKGYTF.

J is TRBJ1-2 and V is TRBV7-9; possibly TRBD1 for D (5 bases). The length of the CDR3 is 14 residues. CDR1 and CDR2 (germline): SEHNR, FQNEAQ (reference sequence). V lost 5 bases to trimming and J lost 3 bases, with 13 bases between them. The CDR3 is CASSPPSTDYGYTF. CDR3 DNA sequence: TGTGCCAGCAGCCCGCCCTCGACAGACTATGGCTACACCTTC. Full variable domain (remainder filled in from reference TRBV7-9 and TRBJ1-2): DTGVSQNPRHKITKRGQNVTFRCDPISEHNRLYWYRQTLGQGPEFLTYFQNEAQLEKSRLLSDRFSAERPKGSFSTLEIQRTEQGDSAMYLCASSPPSTDYGYTFGSGTRLTVV.

The table lists this clone with a few counts. The rearrangement uses TRBV24-1 and TRBJ1-1; 8 positions match TRBD1. V lost 7 bases, J lost 1 base, and 1 base stayed unmatched. In germline, CDR1 is KGHDR, CDR2 SFDVKD. The CDR3 is 13 residues long. The CDR3, as DNA: TGTGCCACCAGGGGGACAGGGAACACTGAAGCTTTCTTT. Protein sequence: CATRGTGNTEAFF.